What follows are 9 T cell receptor beta chains derived from one specimen sequenced in a study of type 1 and type 2 diabetes patients. The PCR template was genomic DNA. Multiplex PCR with 30 forward and 13 reverse primers amplified the TCR beta CDR3. TCRdb independently ran MiXCR on the multiplex PCR reads; one entry per CDR3 protein. This table holds some 250,000 distinct CDR3 sequences, more than 40% found once. Sequenced input: peripheral blood mononuclear cells (PBMCs). The receptors here all came from a man younger than 35 with type 2 diabetes.

The chain recombines TRBV19 with TRBJ2-5, with 13 bases lining up with TRBD2. CDR3 length: 15 amino acids. The ends lost 4 bases at V and 5 bases at J; junction bases unmatched: 4. Germline lookup yields CDR1 LNHDA and CDR2 SQIVND (reference sequence). The CDR3 DNA reads as TGTGCCAGTAGTAAGACTAGCGGGAGGTGGGAGACCCAGTACTTC. As protein: CASSKTSGRWETQYF.

The sample holds a few counts of this clonotype. DNA of the CDR3: TGTGCCAGCACAAAGGGTGGGGGGGCGGTTGGAGAGACCCAGTACTTC. Amino acid sequence: CASTKGGGAVGETQYF. V gene TRBV5-4 combines with J gene TRBJ2-5, with D possibly matching TRBD2 (7 bases). The V end was cut by 6 bases, the J end by 4 bases, with 22 bases between. Germline V gives CDR1 SGHNT, CDR2 YYREEE (reference sequence). There are 16 residues in the CDR3. The full variable domain, completed using reference TRBV5-4 and TRBJ2-5, is ETGVTQSPTHLIKTRGQQVTLRCSSQSGHNTVSWYQQALGQGPQFIFQYYREEENGRGNFPPRFSGLQFPNYSSELNVNALELDDSALYLCASTKGGGAVGETQYFGPGTRLLVL.

The chain carries TRBV19 and TRBJ1-1, with unresolved D. CDR3 length equals 16 residues. V was pared by 5 bases and J by 1 base, with 17 bases between. The germline V gene encodes CDR1 LNHDA and CDR2 SQIVND (reference sequence). The CDR3 reads CASSASGSFTNTEAFF. DNA for the CDR3: TGTGCCAGTAGTGCCTCCGGGTCTTTCACGAACACTGAAGCTTTCTTT.

About this clonotype: The conserved final phenylalanine or tryptophan is absent from the CDR3, which likely points to a read error. The CDR3 here is CATSRDLVTGDGTRWLNGYTL. For the CDR3, the DNA is TGTGCCACCAGCAGAGACCTGGTGACCGGGGACGGGACTCGCTGGTTAAATGGCTACACCCTC. The J gene is TRBJ1-2, the V gene TRBV15, with a possible D match to TRBD1 (5 bases). Germline CDR1 and CDR2: LNHNV and YYDKDF (reference sequence). With 0 bases removed from V and 6 bases from J, the gap between germline ends came to 32 bases. The CDR3 covers 21 residues.

This clonotype was found a few times. An end of the junction differs from the germline gene, which may be a read error. The chain's CDR3 is CASREEAGEDTEAFF. CDR3 nucleotides: TGTGCCAGCAGGGAAGAGGCAGGGGAGGACACTGAAGCTTTCTTT. The chain is built from TRBV2 and TRBJ1-1, with D maybe TRBD1 (6 bases). The CDR3 is 15 amino acids. Germline assignment: CDR1 SNHLY and CDR2 FYNNEI.

This clonotype has ten or more counts. The CDR3 is CAWSDKGGLVNTEAFF. The CDR3 bases are TGTGCCTGGAGTGATAAAGGCGGGTTAGTCAACACTGAAGCTTTCTTT. The chain links TRBV30 to TRBJ1-1, with unresolved D. V lost 1 base, J lost 2 bases, and 17 bases lay in between. The CDR3 sequence is 16 residues long. CDR1 GTSNPN and CDR2 SVGIG come from the germline V gene (reference sequence).

V gene TRBV7-9 combines with J gene TRBJ2-7, with 11 bases identical to TRBD2. V was clipped by 11 bases and J by 4 bases; unmatched bases: 22. This CDR3 has 18 residues. The V gene's germline CDR1 is SEHNR and CDR2 FQNEAQ (reference sequence). The CDR3 DNA sequence: TGTGCCCACGAATTCCGGAGCCCGGGGACTAGCGGTGATTACGAGCAGTACTTC. This codes for CAHEFRSPGTSGDYEQYF.

The chain carries TRBV2 and TRBJ1-4; no reliable D call. The germline gives CDR1 SNHLY, CDR2 FYNNEI. The V and J ends lost 7 bases and 7 bases respectively, with 7 bases between them. The CDR3 covers 11 residues. The CDR3 sequence: CASTWSEKLFF. In nucleotides, the CDR3 is TGTGCCAGCACCTGGTCTGAAAAACTGTTTTTT.

The V and J genes are TRBV7-2 and TRBJ1-2; D is unresolved. CDR1 is SGHTA, CDR2 FQGNSA, per germline. V lost 2 bases to trimming and J lost 8 bases, with 18 bases between them. CDR3 size: 15 residues. CDR3 sequence (DNA): TGTGCCAGCAGCTTATTGACGGCCCTCCCGAGGGGCTACACCTTC. Protein product: CASSLLTALPRGYTF.